This T cell receptor beta chain was recorded in a study of cytomegalovirus exposure and HLA in healthy donors. The V and J ends lost 3 bases and 6 bases respectively, with 10 bases between them. The CDR3 extends over 12 amino acids. Per germline, CDR1 SGHKS and CDR2 YYEKEE (reference sequence). 60 Vbeta and 13 Jbeta primers were used in PCR. TCRdb keeps only in-frame clones here, not all; method: immunoSEQ multiplex PCR. The sample has 180,000 or so clones, 60% to 80% seen once. Study-wide results and caveats: An Asian-associated ancestry cluster reportedly showed fewer N-insertions than the approximately 670-donor mean in a later analysis.

In this sample, this clone turned up many times. The antigen is undetermined. This clonotype was sampled from a woman aged 40-49 years in good health and CMV-seropositive. The V and J genes are TRBV5-5 and TRBJ2-7; possibly TRBD1 for D (5 bases). The source material was PBMCs. The CDR3 protein is CASSSDSIEQYF. CDR3 nucleotides: TGTGCCAGCAGCTCCGACAGTATCGAGCAGTACTTC.